This TCR beta chain is drawn from a study of regulatory T cells in long-lasting Graves disease. For TCR beta, libraries came from iRepertoire HTBI primers and Arm-PCR of CDR3 regions. TCRdb analysed the multiplex PCR reads with MiXCR anew, one entry per CDR3 protein. The data hold fewer than 650,000 distinct CDR3 sequences, with about 16% observed a single time. At least ten counts were recorded for this clonotype. Documented time point: newly diagnosed GD, antithyroid drugs for less than 3 months. The authors made the TCR library using RNA they extracted from PBMCs. The same specimen was also included in a second study, on T cells in Graves' hyperthyroidism and ophthalmopathy.

Specimen: peripheral blood mononuclear cells (PBMCs), collected at new diagnosis, from a patient treated with antithyroid drugs. This receptor was obtained from a woman aged 25-40 years with Graves disease.

The CDR3 bases are TGTGCCAGCAGATCTGGAGCGGGAGGGGACGGGGAGCTGTTTTTT. This codes for CASRSGAGGDGELFF. The J gene is TRBJ2-2, the V gene TRBV6-2 or TRBV6-3, with 10 bases matching TRBD2. The J segment lost 7 bases and the V segment lost 6 bases, leaving 8 bases of the junction unmatched. From germline, CDR1 is MNHEY and CDR2 SVGEGT. CDR3 length equals 15 residues.